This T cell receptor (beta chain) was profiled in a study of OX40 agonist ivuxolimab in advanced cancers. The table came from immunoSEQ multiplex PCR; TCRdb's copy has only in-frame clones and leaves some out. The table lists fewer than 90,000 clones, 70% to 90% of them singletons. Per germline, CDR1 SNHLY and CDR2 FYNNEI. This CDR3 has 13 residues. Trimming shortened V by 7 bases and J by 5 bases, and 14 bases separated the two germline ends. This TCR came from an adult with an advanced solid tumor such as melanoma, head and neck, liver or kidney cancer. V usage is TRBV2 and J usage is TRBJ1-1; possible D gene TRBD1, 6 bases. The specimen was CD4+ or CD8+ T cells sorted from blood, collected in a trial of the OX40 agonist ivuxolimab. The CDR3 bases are TGTGCCAGCACCCTCTGGGGGCAAACTGAAGCTTTCTTT. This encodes CASTLWGQTEAFF.